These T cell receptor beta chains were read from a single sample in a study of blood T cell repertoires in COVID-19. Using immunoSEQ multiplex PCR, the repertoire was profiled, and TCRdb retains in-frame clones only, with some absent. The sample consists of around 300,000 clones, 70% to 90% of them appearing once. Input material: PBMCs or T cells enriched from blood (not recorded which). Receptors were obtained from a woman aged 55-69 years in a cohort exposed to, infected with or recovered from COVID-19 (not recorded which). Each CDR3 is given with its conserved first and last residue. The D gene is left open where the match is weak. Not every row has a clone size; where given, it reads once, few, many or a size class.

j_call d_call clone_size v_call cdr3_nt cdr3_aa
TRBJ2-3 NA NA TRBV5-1 TGCGCCAGCAGCTTGGATATAGCGGTAGACACAGATACGCAGTATTTT CASSLDIAVDTDTQYF
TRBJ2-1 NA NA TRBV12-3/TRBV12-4 TGTGCCAGCAGTTTCCGCGAGTACAATGAGCAGTTCTTC CASSFREYNEQFF
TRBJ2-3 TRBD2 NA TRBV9 TGTGCCAGCACCGAGCGGGAGGGCCCGGATACGCAGTATTTT CASTEREGPDTQYF
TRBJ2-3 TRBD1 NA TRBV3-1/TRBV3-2 TGTGCCAGCAGCCAAGAGACAGGGGAGCGTGGAGATACGCAGTATTTT CASSQETGERGDTQYF
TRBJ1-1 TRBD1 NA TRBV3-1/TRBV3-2 TGTGCCAGCAGCTCACGCAGGGGGCAGAACACTGAAGCTTTCTTT CASSSRRGQNTEAFF
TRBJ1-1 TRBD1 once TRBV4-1 TGCGCCAGCAGCCAAGAACGAGGGACAGGGGCCAGAGGTGGAGCTTTCTTT CASSQERGTGARGGAFF
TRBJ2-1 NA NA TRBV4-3 TGCGCCAGCAGCCAAGATCAGGCAGCGGGCAATGAGCAGTTCTTC CASSQDQAAGNEQFF
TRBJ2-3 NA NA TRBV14 TGTGCCAGCAGCCATACGGGAGCACCTGATACGCAGTATTTT CASSHTGAPDTQYF
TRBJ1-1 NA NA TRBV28 TGTGCCAGCAGTTCTTCCGGGACACGGAACACTGAAGCTTTCTTT CASSSSGTRNTEAFF
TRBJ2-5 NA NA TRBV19 TGTGCCAGTAGTATAGATCCCCAGGGCTGGGAGACCCAGTACTTC CASSIDPQGWETQYF
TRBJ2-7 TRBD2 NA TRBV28 TGTGCCAGCAGCCCTCAAAGACTAGCGGGAGACGAGCAGTACTTC CASSPQRLAGDEQYF
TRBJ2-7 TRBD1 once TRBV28 TGTGCCAGCAGACCACGAGGACAGGGGGCTTCTGGCTTC CASRPRGQGASGF
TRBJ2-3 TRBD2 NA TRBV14 TGTGCCAGCAGCCTTCGACTAGCGGGAAGCACAGATACGCAGTATTTT CASSLRLAGSTDTQYF
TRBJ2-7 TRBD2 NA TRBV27 TGTGCCAGCAGTGCCCTAGCGGGAGCCCCCTACGAGCAGTACTTC CASSALAGAPYEQYF
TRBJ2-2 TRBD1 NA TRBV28 TGTGCCAGCAGTTTTCGGGGACAGGTGAACACCGGGGAGCTGTTTTTT CASSFRGQVNTGELFF
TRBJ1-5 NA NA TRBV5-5 TGTGCCAGCAGCTTGCGAGTCGATAGCAATCAGCCCCAGCATTTT CASSLRVDSNQPQHF
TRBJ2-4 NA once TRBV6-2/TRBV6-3 TGTGCCAGCAGTTACGGGAGAGTGAGAGCCAAAAACATTCAGTACTTC CASSYGRVRAKNIQYF
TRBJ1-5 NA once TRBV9 TGTGCCAGCAGCCCCCAGGGCTATAGCAATCAGCCCCAGCATTTT CASSPQGYSNQPQHF
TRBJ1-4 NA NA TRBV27 TGTGCCAGTTCCTCGGGGGGACCGAATGAAAAACTGTTTTTT CASSSGGPNEKLFF
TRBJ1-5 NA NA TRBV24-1 TGTGCCACCAGCGGCAGCCGCGGACAGCGCGATAGCAATCAGCCCCAGCATTTT CATSGSRGQRDSNQPQHF
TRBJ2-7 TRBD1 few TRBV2 TGTGCCAGTCAGAGGGACAGGGAAGTTTCCGAGCAGTACTTC CASQRDREVSEQYF
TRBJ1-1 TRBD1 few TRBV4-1 TGCGCCAGCAGCCATCAATTGCCCGACAGGGGACGACAACGGAACACTGAAGCTTTCTTT CASSHQLPDRGRQRNTEAFF
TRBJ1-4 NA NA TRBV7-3 TGTGCCAGCAGCCTCCCCAGGGAAGGCGGAGAAAAACTGTTTTTT CASSLPREGGEKLFF
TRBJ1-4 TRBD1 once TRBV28 TGTGCCAGCAGGGAAGCCGGGACAGGGAGAGGAAAACTGTTTTTT CASREAGTGRGKLFF
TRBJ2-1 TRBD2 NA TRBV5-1 TGCGCCAGCACCTCCCGGACTAGCGGGATGAATGAGCAGTTCTTC CASTSRTSGMNEQFF
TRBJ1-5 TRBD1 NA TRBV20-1 TGCAGTGCTAGTAGGGGACAGGGGGCCCATCAGCCCCAGCATTTT CSASRGQGAHQPQHF
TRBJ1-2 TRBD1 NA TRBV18 TGTGCCAGCTCACCGACAGGGGGCGCGTGGAATGGCTACACCTTC CASSPTGGAWNGYTF
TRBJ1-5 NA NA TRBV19 TGTGCCAGTAGTATGTGGCAAGTCAATCAGCCCCAGCATTTT CASSMWQVNQPQHF
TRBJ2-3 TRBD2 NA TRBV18 TGTGCCAGCTCACCACCGGAGGCGGGAGGAAGAGATACGCAGTATTTT CASSPPEAGGRDTQYF
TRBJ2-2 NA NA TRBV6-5 TGTGCCAGCAGTTACTATCAGGGCGGGGAGCTGTTTTTT CASSYYQGGELFF
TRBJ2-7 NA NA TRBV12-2 TGTGCAAGTCGCTTAGGACTAGCGGGAGTGGTCCGGAGCGAGCAGTACTTC CASRLGLAGVVRSEQYF